What follows are 7 T cell receptor beta chains derived from one specimen sequenced in a study of OX40 agonist ivuxolimab in advanced cancers. The data were produced by immunoSEQ multiplex PCR, yet TCRdb's version contains in-frame clones alone and is incomplete. This table has some 150,000 clones, approximately 94% appearing once. This material consisted of CD4+ or CD8+ T cells sorted from blood, taken in a trial of the OX40 agonist ivuxolimab. The source is an adult with an advanced solid tumor such as melanoma, head and neck, liver or kidney cancer.

The chain combines TRBV2 with TRBJ1-5, with TRBD1 identical over 7 bases. The CDR3 runs to 13 residues. Per germline, CDR1 SNHLY and CDR2 FYNNEI. The J segment lost 6 bases and the V segment lost 6 bases, leaving 5 bases of the junction unmatched. The CDR3, as DNA: TGTGCCAGCAGCAGGGGGGATCGTCAGCCCCAGCATTTT. Its translation: CASSRGDRQPQHF.

V gene TRBV10-3 combines with J gene TRBJ1-1; D is perhaps TRBD1 (6 bases). Trimming took off 2 bases at V and 0 bases at J, with 10 bases between the two ends. Germline CDR1 reads ENHRY; CDR2 reads SYGVKD. This CDR3 has 15 residues. The CDR3 sequence: CAISERQVLNTEAFF. The CDR3 region has the DNA TGTGCCATCAGTGAGAGACAGGTCTTGAACACTGAAGCTTTCTTT.

This chain uses TRBV6-5 with TRBJ1-6, with 9 bases identical to TRBD1. J lost 10 bases, V lost 5 bases, and 9 bases had no gene match. The CDR3 is 15 amino acids. CDR1 is MNHEY, CDR2 SVGAGI, per germline. The CDR3 reads CASSPQGAEGSPLHF. The CDR3 coding sequence is TGTGCCAGCAGTCCACAGGGGGCTGAGGGCTCACCCCTCCACTTT.

A word on this clone: The sample has other DNA sequences that encode this CDR3 too. The V and J genes are TRBV5-4 and TRBJ2-7; no firm D call. From germline, CDR1 is SGHNT and CDR2 YYREEE (reference sequence). CDR3 length equals 13 residues. The V gene lost 1 base and the J gene lost 0 bases, with 5 bases spanning the gap. This chain's CDR3 is CASSLPHSYEQYF. CDR3 DNA: TGTGCCAGCAGCTTGCCACACTCCTACGAGCAGTACTTC.

J is TRBJ2-7 and V is TRBV6-5; D may correspond to TRBD1 or TRBD2 (5 bases each). This CDR3 spans 15 amino acids. Germline lookup yields CDR1 MNHEY and CDR2 SVGAGI. V was pared by 2 bases and J by 3 bases, with 14 bases between. The CDR3 DNA sequence: TGTGCCAGCAGTTACGGGGCAGGGAGAAACTACGAGCAGTACTTC. It specifies CASSYGAGRNYEQYF.

The chain employs TRBV4-2 and TRBJ1-4; 7 bases align to TRBD1. Per germline, CDR1 LGHNA and CDR2 YNFKEQ. The CDR3 covers 17 residues. V dropped 4 bases and J dropped 5; count of bases not matched to a gene: 13. The CDR3 loop reads CASSPNSGTATNEKLFF. CDR3 sequence (DNA): TGTGCCAGCAGCCCGAACTCCGGGACAGCCACGAATGAAAAACTGTTTTTT.

The chain links TRBV4-1 to TRBJ2-1, with 9 bases that match TRBD2. This CDR3 has 16 residues. Trimming removed 2 bases from V and 4 bases from J; junction bases left unmatched: 6. Germline values: CDR1 MGHRA, CDR2 YSYEKL. The CDR3 reads CASSQRGLAQYNEQFF. DNA of the CDR3: TGCGCCAGCAGCCAAAGGGGACTAGCCCAATACAATGAGCAGTTCTTC.